This T cell receptor beta chain appears in the sequencing data of a study of human T cells and chemical hapten exposure. Findings and caveats of the study: Sensitizing with DPC caused no change in TCRs above 1 in 1000 frequency.

This clonotype came up many times. Its antigen is as yet unknown. Sequencing started from total RNA isolated from unfractionated whole blood. The library gave individual cDNA molecules unique molecular identifiers. Methods used by the authors: Per-sample TCR counts ranged from roughly 20,000 to 750,000, median roughly 96,000. TCRdb recomputed calls from the 5' RACE reads with MiXCR, one row per CDR3 protein. The V and J calls here are based on TCRdb, not the publication. The repertoire holds about 140,000 distinct CDR3 sequences, with about 4.3% as singletons. Germline trimming cut 0 bases from V and 2 bases from J; bases unmatched to any gene: 11. Germline values: CDR1 DFQATT, CDR2 SNEGSKA (reference sequence). The CDR3 loop spans 18 amino acids.

The chain links TRBV20-1 to TRBJ1-2, with 11 bases lining up with TRBD1. The TCR originated in a female donor in good health. The CDR3 coding sequence is TGCAGTGCTAGAGATTATAGGGGACAGGGGGGGACGAACTATGGCTACACCTTC. The encoded protein is CSARDYRGQGGTNYGYTF.